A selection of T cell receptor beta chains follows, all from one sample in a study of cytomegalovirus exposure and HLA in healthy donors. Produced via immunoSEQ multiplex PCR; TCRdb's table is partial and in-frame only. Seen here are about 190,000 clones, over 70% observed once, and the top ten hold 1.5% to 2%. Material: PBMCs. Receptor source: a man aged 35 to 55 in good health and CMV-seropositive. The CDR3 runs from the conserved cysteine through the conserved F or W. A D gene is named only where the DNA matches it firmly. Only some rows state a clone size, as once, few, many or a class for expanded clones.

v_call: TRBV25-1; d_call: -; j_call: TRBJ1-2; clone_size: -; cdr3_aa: CASSASGPYYGYTF; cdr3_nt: TGTGCCAGCAGTGCCTCAGGGCCATACTATGGCTACACCTTC
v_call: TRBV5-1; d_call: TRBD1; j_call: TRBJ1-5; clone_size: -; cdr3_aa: CASTPTGTGYSNQPQHF; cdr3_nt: TGCGCCAGCACCCCGACCGGGACAGGGTATAGCAATCAGCCCCAGCATTTT
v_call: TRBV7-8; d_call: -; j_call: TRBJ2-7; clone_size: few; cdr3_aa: CASSLAQPYEQYF; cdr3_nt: TGTGCCAGCAGCTTAGCACAGCCCTACGAGCAGTACTTC
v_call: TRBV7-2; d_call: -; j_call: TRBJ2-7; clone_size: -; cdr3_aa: CAGSPLAASYEQYF; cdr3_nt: TGTGCCGGCAGCCCACTAGCAGCTTCCTACGAGCAGTACTTC
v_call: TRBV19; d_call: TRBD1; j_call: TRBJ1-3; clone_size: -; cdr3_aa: CASAQGQGFGNTIYF; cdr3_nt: TGTGCCAGTGCCCAAGGACAGGGTTTTGGAAACACCATATATTTT
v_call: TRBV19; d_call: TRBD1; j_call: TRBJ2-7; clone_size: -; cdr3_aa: CASSPSGTGAYEQYF; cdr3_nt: TGTGCCAGTAGTCCCTCCGGGACAGGTGCCTACGAGCAGTACTTC
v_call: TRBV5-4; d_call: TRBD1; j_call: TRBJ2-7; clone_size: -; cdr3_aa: CASSSGQGAYEQYF; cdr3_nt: TGTGCCAGCAGCTCGGGACAGGGGGCTTACGAGCAGTACTTC
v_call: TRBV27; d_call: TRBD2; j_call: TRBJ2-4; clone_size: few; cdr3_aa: CASSPLAGANIQYF; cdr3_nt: TGTGCCAGCAGTCCCCTGGCGGGAGCGAACATTCAGTACTTC
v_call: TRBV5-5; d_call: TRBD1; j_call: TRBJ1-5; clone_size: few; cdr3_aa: CASSSGTGGVGNQPQHF; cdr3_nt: TGTGCCAGCAGCTCCGGGACAGGGGGCGTGGGCAATCAGCCCCAGCATTTT
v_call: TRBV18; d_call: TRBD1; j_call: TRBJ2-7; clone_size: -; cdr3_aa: CASSPLGTGDSYEQYF; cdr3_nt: TGTGCCAGCTCACCACTTGGGACAGGCGACTCCTACGAGCAGTACTTC
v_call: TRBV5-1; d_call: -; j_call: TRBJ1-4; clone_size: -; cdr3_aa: CASSLGPGNEKLFF; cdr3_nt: TGCGCCAGCAGCTTGGGTCCGGGAAATGAAAAACTGTTTTTT
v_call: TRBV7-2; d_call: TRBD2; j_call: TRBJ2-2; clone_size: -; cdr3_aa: CASSLVGTSGYTGELFF; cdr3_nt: TGTGCCAGCAGCTTAGTTGGGACTAGCGGGTACACCGGGGAGCTGTTTTTT
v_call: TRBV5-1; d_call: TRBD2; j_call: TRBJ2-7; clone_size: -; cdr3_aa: CASTEASGLSYEQYF; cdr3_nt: TGCGCCAGCACCGAAGCTAGCGGGCTCAGTTACGAGCAGTACTTC
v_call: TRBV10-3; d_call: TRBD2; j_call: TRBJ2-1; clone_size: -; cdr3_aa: CAISETRTSQFF; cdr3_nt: TGTGCCATCAGTGAGACCCGGACTAGTCAGTTCTTC
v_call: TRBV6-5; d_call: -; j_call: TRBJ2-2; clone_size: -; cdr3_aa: CASTSAGELFF; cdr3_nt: TGTGCCAGCACCTCCGCCGGGGAGCTGTTTTTT
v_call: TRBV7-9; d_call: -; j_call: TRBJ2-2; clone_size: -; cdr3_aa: CASSLSISGGPGELFF; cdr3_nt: TGTGCCAGCAGCCTTAGTATCTCGGGGGGCCCCGGGGAGCTGTTTTTT
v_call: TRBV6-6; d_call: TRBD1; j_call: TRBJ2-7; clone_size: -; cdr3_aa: CASTPQGISYEQYF; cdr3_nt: TGTGCCAGCACCCCACAGGGGATCTCCTACGAGCAGTACTTC
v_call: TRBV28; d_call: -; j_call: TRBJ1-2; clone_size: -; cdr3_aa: CASTLTEGGGYTF; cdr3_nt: TGTGCCAGCACCCTTACAGAGGGAGGTGGCTACACCTTC
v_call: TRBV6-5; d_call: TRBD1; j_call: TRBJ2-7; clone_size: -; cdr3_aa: CASTTGAAYEQYF; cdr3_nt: TGTGCCAGCACTACAGGGGCTGCCTACGAGCAGTACTTC
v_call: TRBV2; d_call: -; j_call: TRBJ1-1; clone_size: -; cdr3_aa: CAIKQRGIPEAFF; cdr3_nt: TGTGCCATCAAGCAGAGAGGGATCCCTGAAGCTTTCTTT
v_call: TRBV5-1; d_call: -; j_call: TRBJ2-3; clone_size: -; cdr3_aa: CASSLTATETDTQYF; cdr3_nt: TGCGCCAGCAGCCTTACAGCGACAGAGACAGATACGCAGTATTTT